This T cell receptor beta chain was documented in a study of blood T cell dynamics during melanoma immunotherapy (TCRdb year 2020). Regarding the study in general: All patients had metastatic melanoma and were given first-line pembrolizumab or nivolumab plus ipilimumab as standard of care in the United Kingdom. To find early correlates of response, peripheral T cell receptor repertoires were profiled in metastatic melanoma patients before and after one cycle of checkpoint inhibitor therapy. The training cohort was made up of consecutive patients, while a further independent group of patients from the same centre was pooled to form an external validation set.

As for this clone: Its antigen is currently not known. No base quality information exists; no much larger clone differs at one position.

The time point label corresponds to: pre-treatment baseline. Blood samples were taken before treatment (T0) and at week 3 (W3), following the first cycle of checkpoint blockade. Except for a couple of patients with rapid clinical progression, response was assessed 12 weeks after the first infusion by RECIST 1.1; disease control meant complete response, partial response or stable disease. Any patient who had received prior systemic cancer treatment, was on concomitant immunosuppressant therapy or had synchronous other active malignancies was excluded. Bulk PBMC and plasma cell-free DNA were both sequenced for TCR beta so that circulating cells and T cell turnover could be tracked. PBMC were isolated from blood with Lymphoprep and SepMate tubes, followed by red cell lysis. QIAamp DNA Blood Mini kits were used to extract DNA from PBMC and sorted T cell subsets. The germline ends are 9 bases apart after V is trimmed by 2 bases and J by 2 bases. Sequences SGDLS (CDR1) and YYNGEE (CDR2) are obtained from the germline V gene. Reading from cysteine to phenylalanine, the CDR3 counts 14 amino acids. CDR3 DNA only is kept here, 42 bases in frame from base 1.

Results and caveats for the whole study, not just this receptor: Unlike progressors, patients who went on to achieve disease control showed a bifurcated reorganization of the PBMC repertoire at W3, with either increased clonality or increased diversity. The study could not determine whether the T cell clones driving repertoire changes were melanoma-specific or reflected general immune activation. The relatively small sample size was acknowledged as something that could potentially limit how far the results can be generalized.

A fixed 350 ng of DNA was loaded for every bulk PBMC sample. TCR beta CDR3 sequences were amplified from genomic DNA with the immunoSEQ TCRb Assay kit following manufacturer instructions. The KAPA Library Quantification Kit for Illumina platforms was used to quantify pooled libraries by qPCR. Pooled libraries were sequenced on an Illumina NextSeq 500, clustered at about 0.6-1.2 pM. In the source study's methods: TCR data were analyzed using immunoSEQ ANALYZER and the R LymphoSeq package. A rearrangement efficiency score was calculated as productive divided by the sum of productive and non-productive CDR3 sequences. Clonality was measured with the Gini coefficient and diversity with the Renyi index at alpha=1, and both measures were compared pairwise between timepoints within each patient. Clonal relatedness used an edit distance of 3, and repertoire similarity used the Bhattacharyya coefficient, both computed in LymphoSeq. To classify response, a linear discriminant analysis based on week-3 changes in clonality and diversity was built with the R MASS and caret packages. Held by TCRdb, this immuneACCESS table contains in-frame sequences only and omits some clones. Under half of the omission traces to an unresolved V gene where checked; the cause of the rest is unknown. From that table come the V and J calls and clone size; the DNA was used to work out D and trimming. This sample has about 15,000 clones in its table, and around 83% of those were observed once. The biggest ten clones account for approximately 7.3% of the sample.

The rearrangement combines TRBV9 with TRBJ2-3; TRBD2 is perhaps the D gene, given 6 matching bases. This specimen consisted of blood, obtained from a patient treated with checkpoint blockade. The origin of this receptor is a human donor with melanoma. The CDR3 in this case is CASSVGGPTDTQYF. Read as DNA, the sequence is TGTGCCAGCAGCGTGGGAGGACCCACAGATACGCAGTATTTT. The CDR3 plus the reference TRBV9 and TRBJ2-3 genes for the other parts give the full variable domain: DSGVTQTPKHLITATGQRVTLRCSPRSGDLSVYWYQQSLDQGLQFLIQYYNGEERAKGNILERFSAQQFPDLHSELNLSSLELGDSALYFCASSVGGPTDTQYFGPGTRLTVL.